This entry concerns a single T cell receptor beta chain. V lost 7 bases, J lost 2 bases, and 2 bases stayed unmatched. Per germline, CDR1 MNHEY and CDR2 SVGAGI. The CDR3 loop spans 14 amino acids. Libraries were prepared by immunoSEQ multiplex PCR; TCRdb keeps only in-frame clonotypes and omits some of them. The sample includes 310,000 or so clones, approximately 86% seen only once; the top ten take approximately 2%. These data come from a study of blood T cell repertoires in COVID-19. Sequencing was performed on peripheral blood. The receptor comes from a woman under 40 who had recovered from COVID-19. The chain is built from TRBV6-5 and TRBJ2-3; TRBD2 aligns across 11 bases. This chain's CDR3 is CASTTSGNTDTQYF. The CDR3 bases are TGTGCCAGCACGACTAGCGGGAACACAGATACGCAGTATTTT.